The TCR beta chain described here comes from a study of CD8+CD57+ T cells in acquired aplastic anemia. This clonotype showed up just a few times. TCR beta VDJ and CDR3 were profiled, and genomic DNA was the template. TCRdb fed the reads into MiXCR, producing one record per CDR3 protein. The sample has a few hundred thousand distinct CDR3 sequences, 45% to 65% seen once. The CDR3 totals 15 residues. The ends lost 5 bases at V and 3 bases at J; junction bases unmatched: 6. The germline gives CDR1 LNHDA, CDR2 SQIVND (reference sequence). Patients chosen for sequencing had shown CD8+CD57+ cell expansion by flow cytometry.

Sequencing was done on a sample of sorted CD4+, CD8+, or CD8+CD57+ T cells (not recorded which) from PBMCs. The receptor comes from a human donor with aplastic anemia. This chain joins TRBV19 and TRBJ2-2, with 7 bases fitting TRBD1. The CDR3: CASSERQGDTGELFF. The CDR3, as DNA: TGTGCCAGTAGTGAACGACAGGGTGACACCGGGGAGCTGTTTTTT.